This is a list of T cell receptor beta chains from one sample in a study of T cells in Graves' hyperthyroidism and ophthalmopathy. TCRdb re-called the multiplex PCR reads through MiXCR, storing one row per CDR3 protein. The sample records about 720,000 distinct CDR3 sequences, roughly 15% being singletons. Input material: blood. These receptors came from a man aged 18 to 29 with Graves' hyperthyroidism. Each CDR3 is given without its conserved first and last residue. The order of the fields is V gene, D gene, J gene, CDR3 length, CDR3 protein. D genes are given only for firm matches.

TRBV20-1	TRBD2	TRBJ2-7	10	SALAGGDEQY
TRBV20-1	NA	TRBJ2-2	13	SAKKNPGHTGELF
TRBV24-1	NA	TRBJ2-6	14	ATSDFSGSGANVLT
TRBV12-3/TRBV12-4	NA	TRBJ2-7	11	ASSWTYAYEQC
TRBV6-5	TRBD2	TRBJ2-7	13	ASSYSIGRSYEQY
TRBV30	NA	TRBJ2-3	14	AWSEGVAVSTDTQY
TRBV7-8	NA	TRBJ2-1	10	ASSRNVNEQF
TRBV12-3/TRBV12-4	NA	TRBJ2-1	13	ASSSQGWNYNEQF
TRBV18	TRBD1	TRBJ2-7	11	ASSAGGLYEQY
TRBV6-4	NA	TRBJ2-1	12	ASSDSTEVNEQF
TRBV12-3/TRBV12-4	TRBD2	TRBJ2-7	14	ASSFEPGLAVYEQY
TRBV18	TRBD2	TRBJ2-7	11	ASSPGREGEQY